The rows below give T cell receptor beta chains drawn from one sample of a study of T cell repertoires in cytomegalovirus infection. Via MiXCR, TCRdb re-called the reads, giving one row per CDR3 protein. The sample lists approximately 590,000 distinct CDR3 sequences, about 40% seen once, with more than 40% in the top ten. These receptors have no known antigen. Sequenced material: cultured PBMCs, taken from culture after CMV antigen stimulation. These receptor sequences come from a human donor in good health (CMV status not recorded). Some clones in this sample may be carry-over from other donors' samples. The CDR3 runs from the conserved cysteine through the conserved F or W. Each record gives: clone size, D gene, J gene, V gene, CDR3 DNA, CDR3 protein. The D gene is left open where the match is weak. Clone size is not always given. Where it is, it says once, few, many or a class for expanded clones.

. | . | TRBJ1-6 | TRBV27 | TGTGCCAGCAGGTCGGGTCAGGGTCAATCACCCCTCCACTTT | CASRSGQGQSPLHF
once | TRBD2 | TRBJ2-5 | TRBV28 | TGTGCCAGCAGCGCGGGGGGAGACCGCCAAGAGACCCAGTACTTC | CASSAGGDRQETQYF
. | . | TRBJ2-2 | TRBV20-1 | TGCAGTGCACGAACAGCGAACACCGGGGAGCTGTTTTTT | CSARTANTGELFF
few | . | TRBJ2-2 | TRBV19 | TGTGCCAGTAGTATATTGCGGGCCGGGGAGCTGTTTTTT | CASSILRAGELFF
. | . | TRBJ2-7 | TRBV7-6 | TGTGCCAGCACCATACAGCCCCAGGGCGACTACGAGCAGTACTTC | CASTIQPQGDYEQYF
few | . | TRBJ1-5 | TRBV11-2 | TGTGCCAGCAGCTTGGAAAATCAGCCCCAGCATTTT | CASSLENQPQHF
. | . | TRBJ1-4 | TRBV2 | TGTGCCAGCAGCCTTGGGGAAGTCGAAAAACTGTTTTTT | CASSLGEVEKLFF
once | . | TRBJ2-6 | TRBV7-8 | TGTGCCAGCAGCGAAATCTCTGGGGCCAACGTCCTGACTTTC | CASSEISGANVLTF
few | . | TRBJ1-2 | TRBV7-2 | TGTGCCAGCAGCCGCCACAGGGCCGGGGGCTACACCTTC | CASSRHRAGGYTF
few | TRBD2 | TRBJ2-1 | TRBV7-9 | TGTGCCAGCGCCGGGAGGGGGGAGGGGCCCAATGAGCAGTTCTTC | CASAGRGEGPNEQFF
. | . | TRBJ1-1 | TRBV6-5 | TGTGCCAGCAGCCGTACTGCGAGAGGGGCTAGCACTGAAGCTTTCTTT | CASSRTARGASTEAFF
few | TRBD2 | TRBJ2-3 | TRBV6-5 | TGTGCCAGCAGTTACAAGGGAGCGGGAGCCTCAGATACGCAGTATTTT | CASSYKGAGASDTQYF
. | TRBD2 | TRBJ2-7 | TRBV6-2/TRBV6-3 | TGTGCCAGCAGTTCAGAAGCGGGAGGCCAATACGAGCAGTACTTC | CASSSEAGGQYEQYF
. | . | TRBJ2-3 | TRBV5-1 | TGCGCCAGCAGGTTAACCGGGACCCTCACAGATACGCAGTATTTT | CASRLTGTLTDTQYF
. | TRBD2 | TRBJ2-7 | TRBV7-2 | TGTGCCAGCAGCTTGACTAGCGGGGGGTCACGCTCCTACGAGCAGTACTTC | CASSLTSGGSRSYEQYF
. | . | TRBJ1-2 | TRBV5-1 | TGCGCCAGCGGTCGGGATCACTATGGCTACACCTTC | CASGRDHYGYTF
. | . | TRBJ1-1 | TRBV19 | TGTGCCAGTAGTATTAGGCGCAGGGGGAACACTGAAGCTTTCTTT | CASSIRRRGNTEAFF
. | . | TRBJ2-3 | TRBV6-6 | TGTGCCAGCGGGTCGTATGGGTTTTTAAGCACAGATACGCAGTATTTT | CASGSYGFLSTDTQYF
. | . | TRBJ1-2 | TRBV7-2 | TGTGCCAGCAGCTTAGATTGGTATGGCTACACCTTC | CASSLDWYGYTF
few | . | TRBJ2-3 | TRBV28 | TGTGCCAGCAGCTGGCTCGGGCTACGAGATACGCAGTATTTT | CASSWLGLRDTQYF
once | . | TRBJ1-3 | TRBV7-2 | TGTGCCAGCAGCTTTTACCTGAGCCTGGAAGCTGGAAACACCATATATTTT | CASSFYLSLEAGNTIYF
many | . | TRBJ2-3 | TRBV7-2 | TGTGCCAGCAGCTACCTGACAGGTCGAAGAGATACGCAGTATTTT | CASSYLTGRRDTQYF
many | . | TRBJ2-3 | TRBV7-2 | TGTGCCAGCAGCTTAGGGGCAGGGCACACAGATACGCAGTATTTT | CASSLGAGHTDTQYF
. | . | TRBJ2-2 | TRBV7-2 | TGTGCCAGCAGCCCGTTCGCGAACACCGGGGAGCTGTTTTTT | CASSPFANTGELFF
once | . | TRBJ1-1 | TRBV5-3 | TGTGCCAGCAGCTTGGATCTGAAGGGTGAAGCTTTCTTT | CASSLDLKGEAFF
. | TRBD1 | TRBJ1-1 | TRBV7-2 | TGTGCCAGCAGCTTAAAAGCCAGGGGGACTGAAGCTTTCTTT | CASSLKARGTEAFF
few | . | TRBJ2-7 | TRBV3-1 | TGTGCCAGCAGCCAAGGTTGGGGCCCACCCGGGCAGTACTTC | CASSQGWGPPGQYF
. | TRBD1 | TRBJ1-6 | TRBV7-4 | TGTGCCAGCAGCACGGGACAGGCTGTGGATTCACCCCTCCACTTT | CASSTGQAVDSPLHF
. | TRBD1 | TRBJ2-1 | TRBV6-1 | TGTGCCAGCAGTCAACAGGGGAATGAGCAGTTCTTC | CASSQQGNEQFF
. | TRBD1 | TRBJ1-6 | TRBV7-2 | TGTGCCAGCAGCTCCTCACAGGGGGTGGGGTCACCCCTCCACTTT | CASSSSQGVGSPLHF
few | TRBD1 | TRBJ1-1 | TRBV2 | TGTGCCAGCAGTACAGGGGTTAGGCAAGCTTTCTTT | CASSTGVRQAFF
few | TRBD1 | TRBJ1-2 | TRBV4-2 | TGTGCCAGCAGCCAGATGGACAGGAAAGCAGCTAACTATGGCTACACCTTC | CASSQMDRKAANYGYTF
. | . | TRBJ2-1 | TRBV11-2 | TGTGCCAGCAGCTACTACATAGGTTCCTCCTACAATGAGCAGTTCTTC | CASSYYIGSSYNEQFF
. | . | TRBJ1-1 | TRBV12-3/TRBV12-4 | TGTGCCAGCAGTTCCGATACGAACACTGAAGCTTTCTTT | CASSSDTNTEAFF
. | . | TRBJ2-6 | TRBV10-3 | TGTGCCATCGCTTACAAGGGTATCATCCCTGGGGCCAACGTCCTGACTTTC | CAIAYKGIIPGANVLTF
. | . | TRBJ1-2 | TRBV5-4 | TGTGCCAGCAGCATAGGACAGAGATTCTCTAACTATGGCTACACCTTC | CASSIGQRFSNYGYTF
few | . | TRBJ2-1 | TRBV7-6 | TGTGCCAGCGGGCAGCGGGACAGGCCTGACAATGAGCAGTTCTTC | CASGQRDRPDNEQFF
few | TRBD2 | TRBJ2-1 | TRBV12-3/TRBV12-4 | TGTGCCAGCAGTTTCACTAGCGGGGACAATGAGCAGTTCTTC | CASSFTSGDNEQFF
. | . | TRBJ1-5 | TRBV20-1 | TGCAGTGCTAGAGCCGGGTTGGGGTGGGATCAGCCCCAGCATTTT | CSARAGLGWDQPQHF
. | . | TRBJ1-1 | TRBV12-3/TRBV12-4 | TGTGCCAGCAGTATCCGGGACCGAGGTGAAGCTTTCTTT | CASSIRDRGEAFF
. | TRBD1 | TRBJ1-1 | TRBV7-2 | TGTGCCAGCAGCTCCAAGACAGGGGACCCTGAAGCTTTCTTT | CASSSKTGDPEAFF